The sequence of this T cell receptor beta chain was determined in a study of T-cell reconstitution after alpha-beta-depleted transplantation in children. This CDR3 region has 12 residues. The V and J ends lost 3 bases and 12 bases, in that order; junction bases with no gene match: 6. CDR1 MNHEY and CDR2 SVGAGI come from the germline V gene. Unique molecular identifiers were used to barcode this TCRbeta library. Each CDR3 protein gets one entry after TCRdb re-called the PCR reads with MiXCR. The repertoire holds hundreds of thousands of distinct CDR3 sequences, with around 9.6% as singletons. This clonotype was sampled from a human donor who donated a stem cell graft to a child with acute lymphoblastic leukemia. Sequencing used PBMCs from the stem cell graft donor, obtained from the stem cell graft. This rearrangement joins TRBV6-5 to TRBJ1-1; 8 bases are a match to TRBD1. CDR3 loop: CASSYRQGRPFF. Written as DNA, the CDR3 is TGTGCCAGCAGTTATCGACAGGGGAGGCCTTTCTTT.